What follows are 4 T cell receptor beta chains derived from one specimen sequenced in a study of shared clonotypes between healthy human individuals. The method was immunoSEQ multiplex PCR; TCRdb's version includes in-frame clones alone and lacks a portion of them. The sample holds 600,000 to 750,000 clones, roughly 70% seen once. Sequencing used memory CD4+ T cells sorted from blood. As to subset: CD45RA-negative fraction. The source of these receptors is a woman in her 30s in good health.

This clone was seen only a few times. The J gene is TRBJ2-5, the V gene TRBV5-1, with 8 positions matching TRBD2. Germline V gene sequence: CDR1 SGHRS, CDR2 YFSETQ. V lost 2 bases and J lost 0; bases outside the gene matches: 3. The CDR3 covers 15 residues. CDR3 sequence (DNA): TGCGCCAGCAGCTTACTAGCGGAGTACCAAGAGACCCAGTACTTC. This sequence encodes CASSLLAEYQETQYF.

The chain couples TRBV7-2 to TRBJ1-5, with D possibly TRBD1 on 5 matching bases. Trimming removed 1 base at V and 7 bases at J, with 11 bases between. The V gene's germline CDR1 is SGHTA and CDR2 FQGNSA. The CDR3 totals 14 residues. The CDR3 is CASSLGGGRQPQHF. CDR3 DNA: TGTGCCAGCAGCTTAGGGGGCGGGCGACAGCCCCAGCATTTT.

The CDR3 DNA follows: TGTGCCAGCTCACCAGAGAAAACTGGAAACACCATATATTTT. Its translation: CASSPEKTGNTIYF. The rearrangement links TRBV18 to TRBJ1-3; D call uncertain. Germline V lookup: CDR1 KGHSH, CDR2 LQKENI. Trimming removed 2 bases at V and 2 bases at J, with 7 bases between. The CDR3 covers 14 residues.

The V gene is TRBV27, the J gene TRBJ2-5; TRBD1 aligns across 11 bases. With the DNA end fitting TRBJ2-7 better, the J assignment may be wrong. Germline V CDR1 and CDR2: MNHEY, SMNVEV (reference sequence). The CDR3 totals 14 residues. CDR3 coding DNA: TGTGCCAGCAGTGTGGACAGGGGGCCCTACGAGCAGTACTTC. This translates into CASSVDRGPYEQYF.